This note documents a single T cell receptor (beta chain) sequence. What it recognizes is unknown. The data originate from a study of Ad26.COV2.S vaccination and SARS-CoV-2 variants. Study overall: In the study, Ad26.COV2.S was injected intramuscularly once, or twice 56 days apart.

Study-wide results and caveats: People who got the vaccine or the placebo had similar non-spike TCR breadth.

Germline CDR1 is SGDLS and CDR2 is YYNGEE. The J segment lost 8 bases and the V segment lost 0 bases, leaving 4 bases of the junction unmatched. The CDR3 is made up of 14 amino acids. The treatment denotes: roughly 19 received Ad26.COV2.S at low or high dose, single or two shots; roughly 5 received placebo; per-sample allocation not given. Sampling happened 63 days after the first vaccine or placebo injection. Spike of the Wuhan-strain SARS-CoV-2 was expressed by an Ad26 vector, which formed the vaccine. Generated by immunoSEQ multiplex PCR, the TCRdb table keeps only in-frame clones and is missing some. The data contain fewer than 500,000 clones, around 91% of them singletons.

The sample consisted of peripheral blood, taken in a trial of Ad26.COV2.S vaccine versus placebo. This TCR was sampled from a person between 18 and 60 years old who received the Ad26.COV2.S COVID-19 vaccine or a placebo. The V and J genes are TRBV9 and TRBJ2-1; 8 bases line up with TRBD2. The CDR3 loop is CASSVAGGGDEQFF. As DNA, the CDR3 is TGTGCCAGCAGCGTAGCGGGAGGGGGGGATGAGCAGTTCTTC.